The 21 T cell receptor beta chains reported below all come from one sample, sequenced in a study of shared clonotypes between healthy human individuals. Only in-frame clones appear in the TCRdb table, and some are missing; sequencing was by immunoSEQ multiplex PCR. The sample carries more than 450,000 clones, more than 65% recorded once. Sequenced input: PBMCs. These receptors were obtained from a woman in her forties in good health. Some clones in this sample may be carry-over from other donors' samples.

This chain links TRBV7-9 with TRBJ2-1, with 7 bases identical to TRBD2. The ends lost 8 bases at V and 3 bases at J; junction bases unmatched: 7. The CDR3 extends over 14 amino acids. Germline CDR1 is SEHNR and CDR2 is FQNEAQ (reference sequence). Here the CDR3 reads CASVLAAIYNEQFF. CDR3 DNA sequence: TGTGCCAGCGTGCTAGCGGCCATCTACAATGAGCAGTTCTTC.

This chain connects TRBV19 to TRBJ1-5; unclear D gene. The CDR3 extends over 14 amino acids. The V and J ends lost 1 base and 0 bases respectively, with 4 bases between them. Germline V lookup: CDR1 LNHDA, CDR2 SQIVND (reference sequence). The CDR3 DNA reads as TGTGCCAGTAGTATAGCTAGTAGCAATCAGCCCCAGCATTTT. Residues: CASSIASSNQPQHF.

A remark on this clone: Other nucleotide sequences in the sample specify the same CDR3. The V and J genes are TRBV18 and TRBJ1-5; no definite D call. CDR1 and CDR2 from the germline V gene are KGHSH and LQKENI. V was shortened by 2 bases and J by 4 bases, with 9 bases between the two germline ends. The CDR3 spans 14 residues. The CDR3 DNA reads TGTGCCAGCTCACCATCCGGGGAAAATCAGCCCCAGCATTTT. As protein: CASSPSGENQPQHF. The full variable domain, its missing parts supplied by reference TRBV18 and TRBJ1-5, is NAGVMQNPRHLVRRRGQEARLRCSPMKGHSHVYWYRQLPEEGLKFMVYLQKENIIDESGMPKERFSAEFPKEGPSILRIQQVVRGDSAAYFCASSPSGENQPQHFGDGTRLSIL.

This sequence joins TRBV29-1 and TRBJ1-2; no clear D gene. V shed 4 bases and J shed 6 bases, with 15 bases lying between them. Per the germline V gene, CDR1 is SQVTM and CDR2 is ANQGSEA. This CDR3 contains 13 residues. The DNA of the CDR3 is TGCAGCGTTGCGTCCAGGCTAAGGGATGGCTACACCTTC. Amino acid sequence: CSVASRLRDGYTF.

The CDR3 DNA reads TGCAGCGTTGAAGGACAGTACACAGATACGCAGTATTTT. Translation: CSVEGQYTDTQYF. The V and J genes are TRBV29-1 and TRBJ2-3; D possibly corresponds to TRBD1 (5 bases). Germline V gene data show CDR1 as SQVTM and CDR2 as ANQGSEA. V dropped 1 base and J dropped 2 bases, with 7 bases sitting between them. The CDR3 totals 13 residues.

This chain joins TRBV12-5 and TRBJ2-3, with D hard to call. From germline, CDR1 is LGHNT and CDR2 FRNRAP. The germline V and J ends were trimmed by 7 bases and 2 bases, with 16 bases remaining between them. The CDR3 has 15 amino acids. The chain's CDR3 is CASAQGGGSTDTQYF. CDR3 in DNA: TGTGCTAGTGCCCAAGGCGGCGGCTCCACAGATACGCAGTATTTT.

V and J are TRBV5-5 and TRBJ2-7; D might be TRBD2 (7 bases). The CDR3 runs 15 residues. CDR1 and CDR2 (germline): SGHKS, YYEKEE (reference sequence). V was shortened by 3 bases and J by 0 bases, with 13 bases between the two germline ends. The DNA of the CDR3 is TGTGCCAGCAGCTGGGGGGGCCTGAGCTCCTACGAGCAGTACTTC. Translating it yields CASSWGGLSSYEQYF.

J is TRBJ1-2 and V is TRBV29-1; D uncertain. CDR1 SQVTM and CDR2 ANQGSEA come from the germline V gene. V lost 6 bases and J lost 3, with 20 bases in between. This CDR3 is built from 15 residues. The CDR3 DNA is TGCAGCGTCCTCCGGGGTGGGTTCTTGGACTATGGCTACACCTTC. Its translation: CSVLRGGFLDYGYTF.

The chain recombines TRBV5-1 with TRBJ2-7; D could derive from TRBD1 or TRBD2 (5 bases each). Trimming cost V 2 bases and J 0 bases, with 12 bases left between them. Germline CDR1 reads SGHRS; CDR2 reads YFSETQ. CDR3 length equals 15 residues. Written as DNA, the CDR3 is TGCGCCAGCAGCTTAGACGGGACGAGCTCCTACGAGCAGTACTTC. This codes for CASSLDGTSSYEQYF.

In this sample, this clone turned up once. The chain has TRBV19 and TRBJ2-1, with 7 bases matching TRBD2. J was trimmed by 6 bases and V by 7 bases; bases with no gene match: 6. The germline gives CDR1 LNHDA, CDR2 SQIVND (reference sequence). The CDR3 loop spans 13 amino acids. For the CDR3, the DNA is TGTGCCAGTAACGGGAGGACCGGCAATGAGCAGTTCTTC. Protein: CASNGRTGNEQFF.

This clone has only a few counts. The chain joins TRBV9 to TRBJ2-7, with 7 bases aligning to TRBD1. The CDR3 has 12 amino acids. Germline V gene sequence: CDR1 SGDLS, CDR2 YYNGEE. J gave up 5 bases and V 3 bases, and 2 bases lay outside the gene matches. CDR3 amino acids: CASSATGDEQYF. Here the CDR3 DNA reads TGTGCCAGCAGCGCCACAGGGGACGAGCAGTACTTC.

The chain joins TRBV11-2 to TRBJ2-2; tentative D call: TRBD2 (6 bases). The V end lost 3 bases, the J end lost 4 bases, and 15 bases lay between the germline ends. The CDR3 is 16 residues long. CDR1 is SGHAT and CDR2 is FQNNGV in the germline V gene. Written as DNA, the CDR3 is TGTGCCAGCAGCTTGGGTCACGGGAGTGTCACCGGGGAGCTGTTTTTT. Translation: CASSLGHGSVTGELFF.

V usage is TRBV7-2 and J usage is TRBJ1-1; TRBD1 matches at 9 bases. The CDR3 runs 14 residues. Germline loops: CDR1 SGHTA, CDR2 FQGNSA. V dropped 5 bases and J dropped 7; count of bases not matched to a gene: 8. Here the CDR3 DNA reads TGTGCCAGCAGCCTGGACAGGGGCTTCTTTGAAGCTTTCTTT. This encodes CASSLDRGFFEAFF.

CDR3 nucleotide sequence: TGTGCCAGCAGCTCGACTAGCGGGAGTAGCTATGAGCAGTTCTTC. Translation: CASSSTSGSSYEQFF. The V and J genes are TRBV7-3 and TRBJ2-1; TRBD2 agrees at 12 bases. The V gene's germline CDR1 is SGHTA and CDR2 FQGTGA. The CDR3 length is 15 residues. V trimming: 4 bases; J trimming: 8 bases; junction bases outside the gene matches: 6.

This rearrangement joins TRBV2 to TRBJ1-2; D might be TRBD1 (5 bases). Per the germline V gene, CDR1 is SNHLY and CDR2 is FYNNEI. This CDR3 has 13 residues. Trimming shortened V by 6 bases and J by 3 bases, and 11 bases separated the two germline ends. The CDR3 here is CASSPGTHYGYTF. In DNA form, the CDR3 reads TGTGCCAGCAGCCCCGGGACGCACTATGGCTACACCTTC. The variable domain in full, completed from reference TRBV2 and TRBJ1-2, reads EPEVTQTPSHQVTQMGQEVILRCVPISNHLYFYWYRQILGQKVEFLVSFYNNEISEKSEIFDDQFSVERPDGSNFTLKIRSTKLEDSAMYFCASSPGTHYGYTFGSGTRLTVV.

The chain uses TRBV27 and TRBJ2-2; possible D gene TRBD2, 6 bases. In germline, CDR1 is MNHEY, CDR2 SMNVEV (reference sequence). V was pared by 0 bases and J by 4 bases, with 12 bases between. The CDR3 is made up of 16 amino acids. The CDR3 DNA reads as TGTGCCAGCAGTTTATCCGGTGCGGGGTTCACCGGGGAGCTGTTTTTT. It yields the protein CASSLSGAGFTGELFF.

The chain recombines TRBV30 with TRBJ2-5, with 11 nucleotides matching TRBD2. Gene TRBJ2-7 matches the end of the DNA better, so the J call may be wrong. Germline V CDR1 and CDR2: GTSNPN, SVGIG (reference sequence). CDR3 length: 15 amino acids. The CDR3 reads CAWSVGLAGPYEQYF. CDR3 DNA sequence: TGTGCCTGGAGTGTTGGACTAGCGGGCCCCTACGAGCAGTACTTC.

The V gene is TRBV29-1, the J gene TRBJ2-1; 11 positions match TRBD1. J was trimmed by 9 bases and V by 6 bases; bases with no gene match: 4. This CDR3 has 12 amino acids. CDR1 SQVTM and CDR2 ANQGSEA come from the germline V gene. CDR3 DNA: TGCAGCGTAAAAGGGACAGGGGGTGAGCAGTTCTTC. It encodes CSVKGTGGEQFF.

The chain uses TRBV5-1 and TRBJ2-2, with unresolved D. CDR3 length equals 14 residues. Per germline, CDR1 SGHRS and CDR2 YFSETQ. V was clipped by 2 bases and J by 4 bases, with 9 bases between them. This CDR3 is CASSFSVGTGELFF. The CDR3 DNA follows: TGCGCCAGCAGCTTTTCCGTTGGCACCGGGGAGCTGTTTTTT. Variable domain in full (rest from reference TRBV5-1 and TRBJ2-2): KAGVTQTPRYLIKTRGQQVTLSCSPISGHRSVSWYQQTPGQGLQFLFEYFSETQRNKGNFPGRFSGRQFSNSRSEMNVSTLELGDSALYLCASSFSVGTGELFFGEGSRLTVL.

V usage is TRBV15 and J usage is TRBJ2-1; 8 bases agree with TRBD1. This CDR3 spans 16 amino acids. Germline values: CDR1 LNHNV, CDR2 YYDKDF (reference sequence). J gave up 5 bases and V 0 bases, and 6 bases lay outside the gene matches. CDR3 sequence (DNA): TGTGCCACCAGCAGAGATGGCAGGGGGCTTCACAATGAGCAGTTCTTC. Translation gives CATSRDGRGLHNEQFF.

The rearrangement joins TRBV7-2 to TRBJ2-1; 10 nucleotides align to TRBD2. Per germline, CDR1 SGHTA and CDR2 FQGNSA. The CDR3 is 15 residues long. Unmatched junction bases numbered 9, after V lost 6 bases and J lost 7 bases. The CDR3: CASRRSGRAGNEQFF. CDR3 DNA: TGTGCCAGCAGAAGAAGCGGGAGGGCGGGGAATGAGCAGTTCTTC. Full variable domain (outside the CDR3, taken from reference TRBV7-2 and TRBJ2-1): GAGVSQSPSNKVTEKGKDVELRCDPISGHTALYWYRQSLGQGLEFLIYFQGNSAPDKSGLPSDRFSAERTGGSVSTLTIQRTQQEDSAVYLCASRRSGRAGNEQFFGPGTRLTVL.